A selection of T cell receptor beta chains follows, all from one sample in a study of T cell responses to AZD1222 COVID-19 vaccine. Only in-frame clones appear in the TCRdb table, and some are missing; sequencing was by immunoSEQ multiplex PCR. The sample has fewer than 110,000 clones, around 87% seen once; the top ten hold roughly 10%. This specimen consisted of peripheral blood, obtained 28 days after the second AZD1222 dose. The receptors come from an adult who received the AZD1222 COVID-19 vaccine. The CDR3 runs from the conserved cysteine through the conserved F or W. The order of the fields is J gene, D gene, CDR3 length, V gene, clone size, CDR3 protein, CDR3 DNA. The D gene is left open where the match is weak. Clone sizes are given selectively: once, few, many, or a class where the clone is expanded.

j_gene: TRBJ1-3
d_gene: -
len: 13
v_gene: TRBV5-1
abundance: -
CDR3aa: CASSLEGGNTIYF
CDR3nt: TGCGCCAGCAGCTTGGAGGGAGGAAACACCATATATTTT

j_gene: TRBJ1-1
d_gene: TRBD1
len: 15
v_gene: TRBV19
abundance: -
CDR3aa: CASSVLQGTNTEAFF
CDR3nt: TGTGCCAGTAGTGTTCTACAGGGGACGAACACTGAAGCTTTCTTT

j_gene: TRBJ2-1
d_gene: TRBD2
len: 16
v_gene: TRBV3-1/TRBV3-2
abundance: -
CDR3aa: CASSQEGASGGNEQFF
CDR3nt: TGTGCCAGCAGCCAAGAAGGGGCTAGCGGGGGTAATGAGCAGTTCTTC

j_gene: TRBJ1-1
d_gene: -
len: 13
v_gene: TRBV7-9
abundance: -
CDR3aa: CASSSTGLVGAFF
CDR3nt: TGTGCCAGCAGCTCGACAGGACTGGTGGGAGCTTTCTTT

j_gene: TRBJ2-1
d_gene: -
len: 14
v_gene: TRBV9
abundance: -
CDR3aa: CASSAVGGGYEQFF
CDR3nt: TGTGCCAGCAGCGCCGTAGGGGGGGGCTATGAGCAGTTCTTC

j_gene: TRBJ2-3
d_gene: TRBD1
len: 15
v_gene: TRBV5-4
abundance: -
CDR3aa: CASSLVDRETDTQYF
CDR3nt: TGTGCCAGCAGCTTGGTGGACAGGGAAACAGATACGCAGTATTTT

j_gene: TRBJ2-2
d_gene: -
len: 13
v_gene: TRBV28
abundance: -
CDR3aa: CASPFGYTGELFF
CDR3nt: TGTGCCAGCCCCTTCGGATACACCGGGGAGCTGTTTTTT

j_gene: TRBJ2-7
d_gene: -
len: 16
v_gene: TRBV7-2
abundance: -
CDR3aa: CASSPRRGDRLHEQYF
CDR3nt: TGTGCCAGCAGCCCCCGCCGCGGGGACCGGCTCCACGAGCAGTACTTC

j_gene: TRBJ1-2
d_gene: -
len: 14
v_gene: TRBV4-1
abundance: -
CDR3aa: CASSSAGRNYGYTF
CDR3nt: TGCGCCAGCAGTTCGGCCGGTCGAAACTATGGCTACACCTTC

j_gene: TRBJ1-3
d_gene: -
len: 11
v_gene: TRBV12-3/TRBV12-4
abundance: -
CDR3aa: CASSLLDTIYF
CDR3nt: TGTGCCAGCAGTTTATTAGACACCATATATTTT

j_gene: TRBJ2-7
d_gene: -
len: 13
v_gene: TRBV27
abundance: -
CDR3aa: CASSFQPLDEQYF
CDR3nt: TGTGCCAGCAGTTTCCAGCCCCTCGATGAGCAGTACTTC

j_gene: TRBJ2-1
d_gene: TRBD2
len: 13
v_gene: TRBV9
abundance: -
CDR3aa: CASSSGGYNEQFF
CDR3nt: TGTGCCAGCAGTAGCGGGGGTTACAATGAGCAGTTCTTC

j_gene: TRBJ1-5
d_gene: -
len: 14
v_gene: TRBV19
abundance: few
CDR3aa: CASRLGGGAQPQHF
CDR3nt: TGTGCCAGTAGATTGGGGGGGGGTGCTCAGCCCCAGCATTTT

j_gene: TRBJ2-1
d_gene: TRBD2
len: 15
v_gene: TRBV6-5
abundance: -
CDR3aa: CASIRRGGRNNEQFF
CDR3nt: TGTGCCAGCATCCGGCGGGGGGGCCGCAACAATGAGCAGTTCTTC

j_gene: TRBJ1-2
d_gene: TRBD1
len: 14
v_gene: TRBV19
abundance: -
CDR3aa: CASSRDRVGYGYTF
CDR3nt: TGTGCCAGTAGTCGGGACAGGGTCGGCTATGGCTACACCTTC

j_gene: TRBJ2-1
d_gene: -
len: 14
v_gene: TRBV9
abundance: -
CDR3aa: CASSPGERTNEQFF
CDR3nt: TGTGCCAGCAGCCCAGGGGAGCGGACCAATGAGCAGTTCTTC

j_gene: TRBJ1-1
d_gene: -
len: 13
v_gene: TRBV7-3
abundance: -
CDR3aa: CASSDSTNTEAFF
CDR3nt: TGTGCCAGCAGCGACTCCACGAACACTGAAGCTTTCTTT

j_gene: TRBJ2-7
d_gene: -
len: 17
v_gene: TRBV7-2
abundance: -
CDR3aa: CASSHHGPSEYSYEQYF
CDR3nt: TGTGCCAGCAGCCACCACGGTCCAAGCGAATACTCCTACGAGCAGTACTTC

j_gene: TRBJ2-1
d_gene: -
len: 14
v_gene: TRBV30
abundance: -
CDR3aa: CAWSRTGTNNEQFF
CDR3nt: TGTGCCTGGAGTCGAACAGGGACCAACAATGAGCAGTTCTTC

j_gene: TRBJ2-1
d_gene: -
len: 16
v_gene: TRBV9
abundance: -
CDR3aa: CASSVGGRSSYNEQFF
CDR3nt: TGTGCCAGCAGCGTAGGAGGGCGTAGCTCCTACAATGAGCAGTTCTTC

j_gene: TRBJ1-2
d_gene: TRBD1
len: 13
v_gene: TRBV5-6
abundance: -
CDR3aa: CASSRGRGQGYTF
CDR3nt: TGTGCCAGCAGCCGGGGGAGGGGGCAAGGCTACACCTTC

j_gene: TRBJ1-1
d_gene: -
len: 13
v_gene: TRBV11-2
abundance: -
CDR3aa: CASSADRNTEAFF
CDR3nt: TGTGCCAGCAGCGCGGACAGGAACACTGAAGCTTTCTTT

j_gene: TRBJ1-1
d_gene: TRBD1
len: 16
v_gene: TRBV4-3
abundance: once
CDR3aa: CASSQDGQGIGTEAFF
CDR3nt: TGCGCCAGCAGCCAGGATGGACAGGGTATAGGTACTGAAGCTTTCTTT

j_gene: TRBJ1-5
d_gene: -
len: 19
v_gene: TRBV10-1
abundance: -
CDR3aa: CASTLVPQVDSFSNQPQHF
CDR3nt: TGCGCCAGCACCCTAGTCCCTCAGGTGGACTCCTTTAGCAATCAGCCCCAGCATTTT

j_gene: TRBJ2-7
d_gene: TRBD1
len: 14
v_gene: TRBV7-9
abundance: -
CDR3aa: CASSSGQGAWEQYF
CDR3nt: TGTGCCAGCAGCTCAGGACAGGGGGCGTGGGAGCAGTACTTC

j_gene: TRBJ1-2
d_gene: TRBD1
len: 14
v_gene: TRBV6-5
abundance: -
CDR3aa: CASSRQGARTGYTF
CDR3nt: TGTGCCAGCAGCCGACAGGGGGCCCGGACTGGCTACACCTTC

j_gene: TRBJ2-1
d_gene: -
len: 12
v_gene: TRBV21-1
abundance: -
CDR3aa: CASSLQRGEQFF
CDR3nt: TGTGCCAGCAGCCTCCAACGCGGTGAGCAGTTCTTC

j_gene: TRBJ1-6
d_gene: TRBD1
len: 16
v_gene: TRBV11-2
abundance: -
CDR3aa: CASSLGVDRGYSPLHF
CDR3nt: TGTGCCAGCAGCTTAGGGGTGGACAGGGGTTATTCACCCCTCCACTTT

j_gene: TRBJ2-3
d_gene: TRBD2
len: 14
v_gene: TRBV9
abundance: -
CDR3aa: CASSASGREDTQYF
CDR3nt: TGTGCCAGCAGCGCTAGCGGGAGGGAAGATACGCAGTATTTT

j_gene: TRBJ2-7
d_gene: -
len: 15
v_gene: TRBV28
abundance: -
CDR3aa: CASSSPPPGPYEQYF
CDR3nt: TGTGCCAGCAGTTCCCCCCCGCCCGGACCCTACGAGCAGTACTTC

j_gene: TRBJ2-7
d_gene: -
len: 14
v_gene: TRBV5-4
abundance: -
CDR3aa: CASSLVPPSYEQYF
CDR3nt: TGTGCCAGCAGCTTGGTACCCCCCTCCTACGAGCAGTACTTC

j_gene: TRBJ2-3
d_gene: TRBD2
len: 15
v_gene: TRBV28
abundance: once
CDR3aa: CASSLAGGPGDTQYF
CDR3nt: TGTGCCAGCAGTTTGGCGGGAGGGCCGGGAGATACGCAGTATTTT

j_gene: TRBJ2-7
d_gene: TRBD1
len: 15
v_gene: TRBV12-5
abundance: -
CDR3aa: CASGLGPGQGYEQYF
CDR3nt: TGTGCTAGTGGTTTGGGGCCGGGACAGGGTTACGAGCAGTACTTC

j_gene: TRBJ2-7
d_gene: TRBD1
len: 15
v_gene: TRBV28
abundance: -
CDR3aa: CASTKWRTGGDEQYF
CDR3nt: TGTGCCAGCACCAAATGGAGGACAGGGGGGGACGAGCAGTACTTC

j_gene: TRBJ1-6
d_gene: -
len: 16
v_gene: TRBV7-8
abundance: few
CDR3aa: CATFSLTGTANSPLHF
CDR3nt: TGTGCCACCTTCTCGTTAACTGGGACGGCTAATTCACCCCTCCACTTT

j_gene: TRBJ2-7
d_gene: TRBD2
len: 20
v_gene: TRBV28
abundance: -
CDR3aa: CASSPFRLRTSGHTIREQYF
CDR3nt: TGTGCCAGCAGCCCCTTTCGCTTACGGACTAGCGGCCACACAATCCGGGAGCAGTACTTC

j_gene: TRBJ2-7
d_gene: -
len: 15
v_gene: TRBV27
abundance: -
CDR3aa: CASSQIGPYSYEQYF
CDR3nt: TGTGCCAGCAGTCAAATAGGGCCTTACTCCTACGAGCAGTACTTC

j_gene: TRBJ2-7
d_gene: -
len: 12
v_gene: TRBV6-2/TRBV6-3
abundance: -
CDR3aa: CASSSTRYEQYF
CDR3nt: TGTGCCAGCAGTTCAACTCGTTACGAGCAGTACTTC

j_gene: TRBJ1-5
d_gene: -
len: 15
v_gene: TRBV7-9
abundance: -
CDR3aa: CASSLATITGQPQHF
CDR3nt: TGTGCCAGCAGCTTAGCGACTATTACGGGTCAGCCCCAGCATTTT

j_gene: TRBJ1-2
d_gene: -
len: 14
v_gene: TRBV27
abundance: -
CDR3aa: CASSLTVIGAGYTF
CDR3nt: TGTGCCAGCAGTTTAACGGTAATAGGGGCTGGCTACACCTTC

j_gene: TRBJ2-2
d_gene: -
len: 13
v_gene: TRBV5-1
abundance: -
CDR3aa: CASSLPGTGELFF
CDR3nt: TGCGCCAGCAGCTTGCCAGGCACCGGGGAGCTGTTTTTT

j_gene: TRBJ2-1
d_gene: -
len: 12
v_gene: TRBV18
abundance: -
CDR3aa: CASSLPSTEQFF
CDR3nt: TGTGCCAGCTCACTGCCATCGACGGAGCAGTTCTTC

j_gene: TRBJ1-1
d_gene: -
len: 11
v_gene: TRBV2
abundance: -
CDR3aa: CASSAFTEAFF
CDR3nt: TGTGCCAGCAGTGCTTTCACTGAAGCTTTCTTT

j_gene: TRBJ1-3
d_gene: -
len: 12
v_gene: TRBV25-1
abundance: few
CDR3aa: CASSDPGATIYF
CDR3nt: TGTGCCAGCAGTGATCCGGGGGCGACCATATATTTT

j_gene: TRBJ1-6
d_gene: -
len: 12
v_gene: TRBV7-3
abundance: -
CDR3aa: CASSLNNSPLHF
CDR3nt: TGTGCCAGCAGCTTAAATAATTCACCCCTCCACTTT

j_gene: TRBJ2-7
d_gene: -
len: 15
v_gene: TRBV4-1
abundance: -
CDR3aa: CASSQDVAVTYEQYF
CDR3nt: TGCGCCAGCAGCCAAGATGTCGCAGTAACCTACGAGCAGTACTTC

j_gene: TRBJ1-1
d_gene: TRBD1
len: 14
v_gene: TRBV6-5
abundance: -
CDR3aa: CASSYSPGGPEAFF
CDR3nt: TGTGCCAGCAGTTACTCCCCAGGGGGACCTGAAGCTTTCTTT

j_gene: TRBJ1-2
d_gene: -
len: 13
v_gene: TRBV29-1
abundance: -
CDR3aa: CSVAQGLDYGYTF
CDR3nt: TGCAGCGTTGCCCAGGGTCTCGACTATGGCTACACCTTC